This T cell receptor beta chain appears in the sequencing data of a study of blood T cells in healthy people across ages. The amount of total RNA extracted per sample was at least 5 micrograms. With regard to this clonotype: Its antigen is currently unknown.

This CDR3 is 12 amino acids long. Germline-derived CDR1 and CDR2 are SQVTM and ANQGSEA. J lost 6 bases, V lost 6 bases, and 8 bases had no gene match. A sample-barcoded 5' primer and a J-beta primer mix were used in a second PCR of roughly 6 to 11 cycles. Per-sample output comprised a minimum of 3 million paired-end reads containing CDR3. One entry per CDR3 protein, called by TCRdb with MiXCR from the 5' RACE reads. This sample has roughly 800,000 distinct CDR3 sequences; 55% to 70% occur once, and the top ten carry 20% to 25%. Study-level points and caveats: In older individuals, TCR beta diversity per million T cells was lower, falling roughly linearly with age.

The sequenced sample was blood. The V gene is TRBV29-1, the J gene TRBJ2-7; 7 positions agree with TRBD2. This sequence originates from a man aged 25 to 40 in good health. CDR3 sequence reads: CSVQREGFEQYF. DNA of the CDR3: TGCAGCGTCCAGAGGGAGGGGTTCGAGCAGTACTTC.